This T cell receptor (beta chain) originates from a study of shared clonotypes between healthy human individuals. Study-wide results and caveats: Few donors restricted represented genetic and exposure-history diversity. Across a handful of donors, naive CD4 shared 5% to 6.5%, naive CD8 under 4%, memory CD4 roughly 2.4%, memory CD8 0.4% to 0.5%.

Concerning this clone itself: Its cognate antigen is unknown.

Germline V CDR1 and CDR2: SGHNT, YYREEE (reference sequence). Trimming removed 0 bases at V and 5 bases at J, with 6 bases between. The CDR3 has 13 residues. There were no recent acute infections or vaccinations among the donors, who were healthy HIV-negative adults. Data came from immunoSEQ multiplex PCR; TCRdb stores just in-frame clones and leaves some out. The data contain 850,000 to 1,200,000 clones, roughly 80% of them seen just once; the ten biggest clones take up about 1.5%. The receptor was isolated from a man younger than 30 in good health. The genes are TRBV5-4 and TRBJ2-1; unclear D gene. Sequencing used memory CD4+ T cells sorted from blood. Subset specified: CD45RA-negative fraction. The CDR3 sequence is CASSLALHNEQFF. The CDR3 bases are TGTGCCAGCAGCTTGGCCCTTCACAATGAGCAGTTCTTC.